This T cell receptor (beta chain) originates from a study of shared clonotypes between healthy human individuals. About the research overall: Researchers assigned three CD4 naive, three CD4 memory, two CD8 naive and one CD8 memory plate to each donor. Study-wide points: A limitation of the genetic and exposure-history diversity represented arose from few donors. Sharing across several donors was seen in 4% to 6.5% of naive CD4 clonotypes.

In germline, CDR1 is SNHLY, CDR2 FYNNEI. The CDR3 contains 14 residues. J gave up 5 bases and V 4 bases, and 6 bases lay outside the gene matches. Every immunoSEQ plate was one replicate of a subset's evenly spread DNA. TCRdb keeps only in-frame clones here, not all; method: immunoSEQ multiplex PCR. The profile covers roughly 720,000 clones, with about 90% appearing a single time and about a third taken by the ten largest. As regards this clone: Its target is unknown.

The V gene is TRBV2, the J gene TRBJ2-7; 9 positions agree with TRBD2. Specimen: memory CD8+ T cells from PBMCs. Subset here: CD45RO+ cells pooled with CCR7-negative TemRA cells. The receptor was isolated from a man between 18 and 35 years old in good health. Some clones in this sample may be carry-over from other donors' samples. As DNA, the CDR3 is TGTGCCAGCAGTGCTAGCGGGACACGGGACGAGCAGTACTTC. Protein: CASSASGTRDEQYF.